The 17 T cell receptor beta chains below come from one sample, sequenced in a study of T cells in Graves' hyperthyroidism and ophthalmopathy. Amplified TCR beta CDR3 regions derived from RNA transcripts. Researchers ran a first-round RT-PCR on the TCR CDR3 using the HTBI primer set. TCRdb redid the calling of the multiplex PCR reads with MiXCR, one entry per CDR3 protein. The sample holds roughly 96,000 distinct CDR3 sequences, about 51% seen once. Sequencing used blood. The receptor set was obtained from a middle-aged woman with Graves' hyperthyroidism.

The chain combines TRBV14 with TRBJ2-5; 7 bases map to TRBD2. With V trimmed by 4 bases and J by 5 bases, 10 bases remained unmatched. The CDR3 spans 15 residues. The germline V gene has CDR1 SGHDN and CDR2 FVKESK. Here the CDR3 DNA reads TGTGCCAGCAGCCCCGTAGCGGGTCGGCAGGAGACCCAGTACTTC. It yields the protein CASSPVAGRQETQYF.

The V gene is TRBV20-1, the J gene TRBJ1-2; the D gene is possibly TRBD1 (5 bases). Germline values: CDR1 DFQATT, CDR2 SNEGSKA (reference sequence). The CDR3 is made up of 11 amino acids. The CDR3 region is CSWGRDYGYTF. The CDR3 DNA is TGCAGCTGGGGACGCGACTATGGCTACACCTTC.

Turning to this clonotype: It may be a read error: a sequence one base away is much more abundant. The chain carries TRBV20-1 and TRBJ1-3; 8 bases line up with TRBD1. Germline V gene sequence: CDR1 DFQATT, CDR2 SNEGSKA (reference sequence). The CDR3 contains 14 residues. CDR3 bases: TGCTGTGCTCTAGGACAGGGAAGGGGAAACACCATATATTTT. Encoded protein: CCALGQGRGNTIYF.

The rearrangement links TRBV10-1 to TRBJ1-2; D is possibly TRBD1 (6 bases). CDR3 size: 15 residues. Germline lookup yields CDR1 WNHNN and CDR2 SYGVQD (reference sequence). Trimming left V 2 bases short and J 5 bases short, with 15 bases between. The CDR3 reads CASSENGGAWYGYTF. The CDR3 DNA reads TGCGCCAGCAGTGAGAACGGGGGCGCTTGGTATGGCTACACCTTC.

This CDR3 reads CALQRISATDTQYF. DNA of the CDR3: TGTGCCCTACAGCGGATTAGCGCCACAGATACGCAGTATTTT. The chain employs TRBV30 and TRBJ2-3; perhaps TRBD2 as D (5 bases). This CDR3 spans 14 amino acids. V dropped 8 bases and J dropped 2 bases, with 17 bases sitting between them. Per the germline V gene, CDR1 is GTSNPN and CDR2 is SVGIG (reference sequence).

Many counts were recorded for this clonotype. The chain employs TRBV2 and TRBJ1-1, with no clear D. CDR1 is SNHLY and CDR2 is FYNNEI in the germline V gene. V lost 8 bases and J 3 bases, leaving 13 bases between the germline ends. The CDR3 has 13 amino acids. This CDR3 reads CASEDGLHTEAFF. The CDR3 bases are TGTGCCAGCGAGGACGGTTTACACACTGAAGCTTTCTTT. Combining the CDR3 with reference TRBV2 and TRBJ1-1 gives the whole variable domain EPEVTQTPSHQVTQMGQEVILRCVPISNHLYFYWYRQILGQKVEFLVSFYNNEISEKSEIFDDQFSVERPDGSNFTLKIRSTKLEDSAMYFCASEDGLHTEAFFGQGTRLTVV.

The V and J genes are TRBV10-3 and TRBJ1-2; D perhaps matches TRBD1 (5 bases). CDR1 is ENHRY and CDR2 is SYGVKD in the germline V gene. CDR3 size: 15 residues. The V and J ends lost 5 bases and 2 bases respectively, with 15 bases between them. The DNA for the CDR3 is TGTGCCATCAGTCCCAGCGACAGTTTGAACTATGGCTACACCTTC. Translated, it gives CAISPSDSLNYGYTF.

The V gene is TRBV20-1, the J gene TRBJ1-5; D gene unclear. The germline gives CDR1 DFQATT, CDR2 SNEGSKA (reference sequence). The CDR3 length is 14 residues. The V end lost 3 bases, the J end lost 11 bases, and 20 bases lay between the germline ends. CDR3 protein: CSARAGVTLETQHF. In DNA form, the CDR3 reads TGCAGTGCTAGGGCGGGAGTGACGCTAGAGACCCAGCATTTT.

The CDR3 DNA is TGTGCCAGCAGTCCCGCGGGATCCAATCAGCCCCAGCATTTT. Its protein is CASSPAGSNQPQHF. This sequence joins TRBV6-5 and TRBJ1-5; no definite D call. Deletions cut 5 bases from V and 3 bases from J, with 11 bases between. Germline V gives CDR1 MNHEY, CDR2 SVGAGI. The CDR3 runs to 14 residues.

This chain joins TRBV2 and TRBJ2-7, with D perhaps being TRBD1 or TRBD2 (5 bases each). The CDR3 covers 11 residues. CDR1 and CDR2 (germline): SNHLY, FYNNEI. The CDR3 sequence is CAPGPGSEQYF. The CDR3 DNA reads TGTGCTCCAGGGCCGGGAAGCGAGCAGTACTTC.

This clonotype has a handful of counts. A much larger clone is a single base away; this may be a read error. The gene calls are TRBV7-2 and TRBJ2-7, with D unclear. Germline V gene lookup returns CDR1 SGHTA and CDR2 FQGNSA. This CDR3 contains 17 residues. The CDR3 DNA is TGCGCCAGCAGTCCCCTAGATCCCATGCCGAGCTCCTACGGGCAGTACTTC. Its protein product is CASSPLDPMPSSYGQYF.

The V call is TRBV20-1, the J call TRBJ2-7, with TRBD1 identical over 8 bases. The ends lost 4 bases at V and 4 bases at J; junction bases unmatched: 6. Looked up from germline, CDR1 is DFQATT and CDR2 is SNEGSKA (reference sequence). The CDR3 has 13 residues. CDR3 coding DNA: TGCAGTGCTACAGGGGACAGGCAATACGAGCAGTACTTC. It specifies CSATGDRQYEQYF.

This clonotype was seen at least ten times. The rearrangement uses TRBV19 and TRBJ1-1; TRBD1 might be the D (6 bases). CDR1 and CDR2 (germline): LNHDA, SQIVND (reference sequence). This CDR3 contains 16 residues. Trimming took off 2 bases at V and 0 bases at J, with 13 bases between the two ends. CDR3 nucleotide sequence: TGTGCCAGTAGTATATCGGACAGCCGCTTGAACACTGAAGCTTTCTTT. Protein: CASSISDSRLNTEAFF.

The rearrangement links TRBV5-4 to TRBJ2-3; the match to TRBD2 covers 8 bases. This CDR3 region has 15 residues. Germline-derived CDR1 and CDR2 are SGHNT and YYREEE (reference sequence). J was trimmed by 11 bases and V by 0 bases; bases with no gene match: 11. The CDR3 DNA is TGTGCCAGCAGCTTGGGTTCCGGGAGGGCCTACGAGCAGTATTTT. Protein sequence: CASSLGSGRAYEQYF.

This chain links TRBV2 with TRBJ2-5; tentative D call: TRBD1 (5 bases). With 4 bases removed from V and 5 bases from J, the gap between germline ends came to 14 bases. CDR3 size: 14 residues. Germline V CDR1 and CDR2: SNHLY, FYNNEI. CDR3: CASSARGARETQYF. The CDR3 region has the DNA TGTGCCAGCAGTGCCCGTGGGGCTCGGGAGACCCAGTACTTC. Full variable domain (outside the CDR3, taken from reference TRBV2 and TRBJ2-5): EPEVTQTPSHQVTQMGQEVILRCVPISNHLYFYWYRQILGQKVEFLVSFYNNEISEKSEIFDDQFSVERPDGSNFTLKIRSTKLEDSAMYFCASSARGARETQYFGPGTRLLVL.

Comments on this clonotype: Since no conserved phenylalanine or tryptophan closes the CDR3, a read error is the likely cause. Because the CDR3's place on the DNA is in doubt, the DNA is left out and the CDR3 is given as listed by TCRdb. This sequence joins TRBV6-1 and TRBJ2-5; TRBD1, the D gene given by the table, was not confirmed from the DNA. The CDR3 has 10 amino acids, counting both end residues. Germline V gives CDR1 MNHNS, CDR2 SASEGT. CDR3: CASSIQGART.

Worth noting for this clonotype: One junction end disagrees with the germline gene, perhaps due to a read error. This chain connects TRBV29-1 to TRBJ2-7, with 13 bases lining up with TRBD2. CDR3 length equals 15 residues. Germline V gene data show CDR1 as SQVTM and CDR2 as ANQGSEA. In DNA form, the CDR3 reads TGCAGCGTAGAAGGACTAGCGGGAGAATTCTACGAGCAGTACTTC. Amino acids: CSVEGLAGEFYEQYF.